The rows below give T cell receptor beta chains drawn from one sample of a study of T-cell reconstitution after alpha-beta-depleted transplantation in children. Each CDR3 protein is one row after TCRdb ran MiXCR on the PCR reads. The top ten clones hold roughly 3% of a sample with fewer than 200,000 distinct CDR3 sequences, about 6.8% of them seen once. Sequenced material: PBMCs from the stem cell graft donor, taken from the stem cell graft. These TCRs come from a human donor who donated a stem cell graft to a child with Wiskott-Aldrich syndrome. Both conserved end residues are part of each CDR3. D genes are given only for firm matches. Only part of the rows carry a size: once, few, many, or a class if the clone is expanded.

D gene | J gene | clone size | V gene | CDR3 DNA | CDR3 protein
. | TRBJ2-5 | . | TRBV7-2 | TGTGCCAGCAGCTTAGTCAACCGGAGGCAAGAGACCCAGTACTTC | CASSLVNRRQETQYF
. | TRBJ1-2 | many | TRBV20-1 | TGCAGTGCCCCGGACAGAGACTATGGCTACACCTTC | CSAPDRDYGYTF
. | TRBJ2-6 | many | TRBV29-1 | TGCAGCGTGGTACAGGGTTCTGGGGCCAACGTCCTGACTTTC | CSVVQGSGANVLTF
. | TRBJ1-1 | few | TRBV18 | TGTGCCAGCTCACCACCTCGAGGGGACAACACTGAAGCTTTCTTT | CASSPPRGDNTEAFF
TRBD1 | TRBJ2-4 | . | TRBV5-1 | TGCGCCAGCAGCCCGGGGGGACAGGGGGCGCTGGAAAACATTCAGTACTTC | CASSPGGQGALENIQYF
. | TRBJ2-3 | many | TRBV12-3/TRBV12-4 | TGTGCCAGCAGTTCGGTTGGCTGGGCTAGCACAGATACGCAGTATTTT | CASSSVGWASTDTQYF
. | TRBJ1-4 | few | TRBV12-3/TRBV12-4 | TGTGCCAGCAGTTTAGAAAGGCGTACGGCGGAAAAACTGTTTTTT | CASSLERRTAEKLFF
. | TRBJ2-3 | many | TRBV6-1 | TGTGCCAGCAGCCCCCGGGACCTCACAGATACGCAGTATTTT | CASSPRDLTDTQYF
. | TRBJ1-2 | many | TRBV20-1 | TGCAGTGCTTCGCAAGCCTTAGGTTATGGCTACACCTTC | CSASQALGYGYTF
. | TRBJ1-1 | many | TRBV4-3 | TGCGCCAGCAGCCCGAGATTGAACACTGAAGCTTTCTTT | CASSPRLNTEAFF
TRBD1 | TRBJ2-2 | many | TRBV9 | TGTGCCAGCAGCAAGGACAGGCCGAACACCGGGGAGCTGTTTTTT | CASSKDRPNTGELFF
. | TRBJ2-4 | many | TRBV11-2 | TGTGCCAGCAGCTTATCATTGAACCCTCAGTACTTC | CASSLSLNPQYF
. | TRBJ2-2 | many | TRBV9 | TGTGCCAGCAGCGTAGCACATGGGAGCCGGAACACCGGGGAGCTGTTTTTT | CASSVAHGSRNTGELFF
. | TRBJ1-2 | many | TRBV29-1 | TGCAGCGTTGAAGTCGCCGCAGGACCCTATGGCTACACCTTC | CSVEVAAGPYGYTF
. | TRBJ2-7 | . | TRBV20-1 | TGCAGTGCTATATGGACTCCACGGGAAGAGCAGTACTTC | CSAIWTPREEQYF
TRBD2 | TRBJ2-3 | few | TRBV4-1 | TGCGCCAGCAGCCAAGAAGCTAGCGGGGGGAGCACAGATACGCAGTATTTT | CASSQEASGGSTDTQYF
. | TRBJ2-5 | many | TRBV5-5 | TGTGCCAGCAGCTTTATGGTAGTTCGTCCAGAGACCCAGTACTTC | CASSFMVVRPETQYF
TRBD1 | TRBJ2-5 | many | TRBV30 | TGTGCCTGGATGGGACAGGGGGAGACCCAGTACTTC | CAWMGQGETQYF
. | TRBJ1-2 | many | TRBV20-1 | TGCAGTGCTAGAGAAGGTCCAGGGGAAGGCTACACCTTC | CSAREGPGEGYTF
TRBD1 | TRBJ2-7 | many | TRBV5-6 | TGTGCCAGCTCCCCAGGGGGTTCCTACGAGCAGTACTTC | CASSPGGSYEQYF
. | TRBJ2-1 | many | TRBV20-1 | TGCAGTGCTAGATCGGAGAGAGTTACGAATGAGCAGTTCTTC | CSARSERVTNEQFF
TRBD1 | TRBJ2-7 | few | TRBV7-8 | TGTGCCAGCCGCTCTTGGACAGGGGAAACCTACGAGCAGTACTTC | CASRSWTGETYEQYF
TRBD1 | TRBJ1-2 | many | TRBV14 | TGTGCCAGCAGCCTGACCGGGACAGGACAGACTTATGGCTACACCTTC | CASSLTGTGQTYGYTF
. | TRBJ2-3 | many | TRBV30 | TGTGCCTGGGGGACTGCTAGCGGGACAGGGGTGGATACGCAGTATTTT | CAWGTASGTGVDTQYF
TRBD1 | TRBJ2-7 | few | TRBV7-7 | TGTGCCAGCAGCTTAAACAGGGGGTCCGAGCAGTACTTC | CASSLNRGSEQYF
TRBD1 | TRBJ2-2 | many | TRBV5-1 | TGCGCCAGCAGCAATACCAGGGGGCCGGTCACCGGGGAGCTGTTTTTT | CASSNTRGPVTGELFF
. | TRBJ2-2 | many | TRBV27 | TGTGCCAGCAGTTTCTTAACCGGGGAGCTGTTTTTT | CASSFLTGELFF
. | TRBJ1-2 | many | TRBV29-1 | TGCAGCGTTGAAGATGGACATGGCTACACCTTC | CSVEDGHGYTF
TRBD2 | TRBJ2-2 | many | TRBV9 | TGTGCCAGCAGCCTTATCAGCGGGACTATTAACACCGGGGAGCTGTTTTTT | CASSLISGTINTGELFF
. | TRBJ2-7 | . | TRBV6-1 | TGTGCCAGCAGTGACCTGTACTACGAGCAGTACTTC | CASSDLYYEQYF
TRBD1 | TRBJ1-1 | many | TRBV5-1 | TGCGCCAGCAGCTTGTACAGGGGTGCGGGCACTGAAGCTTTCTTT | CASSLYRGAGTEAFF
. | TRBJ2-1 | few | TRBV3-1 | TGTGCCAGCAGCCAAGATTCGTGGGGTCTTGGAAATGAGCAGTTCTTC | CASSQDSWGLGNEQFF
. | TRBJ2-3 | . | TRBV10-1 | TGCGCCAGCAGTGAGTCGACTGTGGGAGGTACAGATACGCAGTATTTT | CASSESTVGGTDTQYF
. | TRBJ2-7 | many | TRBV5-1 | TGCGCCAGCAGCTTCCCGGATAGGGGAGGCTACGAGCAGTACTTC | CASSFPDRGGYEQYF
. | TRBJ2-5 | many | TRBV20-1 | TGCAGTGCTAGGTCCGGGTTTCTTGGAGAGACCCAGTACTTC | CSARSGFLGETQYF
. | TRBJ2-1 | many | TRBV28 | TGTGCCAGCGATCAAGAGGGGGGGTACTACAATGAGCAGTTCTTC | CASDQEGGYYNEQFF
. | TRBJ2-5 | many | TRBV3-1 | TGTGCCAGCAGCCATCTGGAGGAGACCCAGTACTTC | CASSHLEETQYF
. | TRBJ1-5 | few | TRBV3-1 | TGTGCCAGCAGCGAAGGGTTTCGTGTCAATCAGCCCCAGCATTTT | CASSEGFRVNQPQHF
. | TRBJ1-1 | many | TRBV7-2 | TGTGCCAGCAGCTTAGTGCGGACAGAAGCTTTCTTT | CASSLVRTEAFF
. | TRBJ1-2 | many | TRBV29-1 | TGCAGCGTTGATTCTCGGGAAATCAACTATGGCTACACCTTC | CSVDSREINYGYTF
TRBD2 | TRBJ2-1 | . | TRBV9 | TGTGCCAGCAGCGTAGCAGAGCGGGGTTACAATGAGCAGTTCTTC | CASSVAERGYNEQFF
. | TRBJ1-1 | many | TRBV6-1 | TGTGCCAGCAGCGACCCCCGGGCAGGGCCTAACACTGAAGCTTTCTTT | CASSDPRAGPNTEAFF
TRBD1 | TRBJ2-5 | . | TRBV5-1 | TGCGCCAGCAGCATATTACCTGACAGGGGCTTGGAGACCCAGTACTTC | CASSILPDRGLETQYF
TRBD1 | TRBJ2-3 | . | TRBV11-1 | TGTGCCAGCAGCTCCGACTGGATGTTGGACAGGGGACGCACAGATACGCAGTATTTT | CASSSDWMLDRGRTDTQYF
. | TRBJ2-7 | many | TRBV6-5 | TGTGCCAGCAGTTACTCCCTGACCATCCCCTACGAGCAGTACTTC | CASSYSLTIPYEQYF
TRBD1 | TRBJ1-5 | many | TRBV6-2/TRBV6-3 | TGTGCCAGCAGTCCGGACAGGGCTTATCAGCCCCAGCATTTT | CASSPDRAYQPQHF
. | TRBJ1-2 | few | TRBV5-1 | TGCGCCAGCAGCGCCCTTGGCACCGCCGATGGCTACACCTTC | CASSALGTADGYTF
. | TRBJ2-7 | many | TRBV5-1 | TGCGCCAGCAGCTTGGGCGGGGGACAAGGTTTTTCCTACGAGCAGTACTTC | CASSLGGGQGFSYEQYF
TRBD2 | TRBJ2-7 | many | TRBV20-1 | TGCAGTGCTAGAGATAGCGGGGCGATCTACGAGCAGTACTTC | CSARDSGAIYEQYF
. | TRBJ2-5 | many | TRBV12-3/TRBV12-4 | TGTGCCAGCAGTGCCGGCAGGGGGGGTACGAAGACCCAGTACTTC | CASSAGRGGTKTQYF
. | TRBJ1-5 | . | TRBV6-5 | TGTGCCAGCAGATTAGACAGATATAGCAATCAGCCCCAGCATTTT | CASRLDRYSNQPQHF
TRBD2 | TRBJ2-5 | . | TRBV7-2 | TGTGCCAGCAGCTCAACTAGCGGGAGGCGCCAAGAGACCCAGTACTTC | CASSSTSGRRQETQYF
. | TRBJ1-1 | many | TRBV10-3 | TGTGCCATCGGGGCCACAGGGTCTGAAGCTTTCTTT | CAIGATGSEAFF